The T cell receptor (beta chain) under discussion was sequenced for a study of blood T cells in healthy people across ages. Overall study results and limits: Compared with aged donors, long-lived donors showed fewer expanded clones, suggesting selection.

This CDR3 is 13 amino acids long. CDR1 is SGHNT, CDR2 YENEEA, per germline. With regard to this clonotype: The antigen is unknown.

With a J-beta primer mix and a sample-barcoded 5' primer, a second PCR ran about 7 to 12 cycles. Each cDNA molecule, via a template-switch adaptor with 12 random nucleotides, was tagged. Using its own MiXCR run on the 5' RACE reads, TCRdb lists one record per CDR3 protein. This table has roughly 800,000 distinct CDR3 sequences, 55% to 75% appearing once. The clonotype was recovered from a man aged 25-45 years in good health. Sequences were obtained from blood. The chain carries TRBV11-3 and TRBJ2-4, with 8 positions matching TRBD1. The J call could be wrong; TRBJ2-7 is a better fit for the DNA end. CDR3 coding DNA: TGTGCCAGCAGCTCGACAGGGGACCACGAGCAGTACTTC. It is translated as CASSSTGDHEQYF.